There are many counts of the clone carrying this TCR beta chain. This entry is derived from a study of T cells in Graves' hyperthyroidism and ophthalmopathy. Amplified regions were TCR beta CDR3 sequences from RNA transcripts. The TCR CDR3 first-round RT-PCR relied on the HTBI primer set. Each CDR3 protein is one row after TCRdb ran MiXCR on the multiplex PCR reads. The sample records some 270,000 distinct CDR3 sequences, less than 15% being singletons. The CDR3 has 16 amino acids. With V trimmed by 4 bases and J by 1 base, 4 bases remained unmatched. CDR1 and CDR2 from the germline V gene are ENHRY and SYGVKD.

The TCR originated in a woman aged 25 to 39 with Graves' hyperthyroidism that later progressed to Graves' ophthalmopathy. Input material: blood. V is TRBV10-3 and J is TRBJ2-2; 9 positions agree with TRBD2. The CDR3 nucleotides are TGTGCCATCAGTGGTAGCGGGAGAAGGAACACCGGGGAGCTGTTTTTT. Translation: CAISGSGRRNTGELFF.